This T cell receptor beta chain stems from a study of brain T cells in children with intractable seizures (dated by TCRdb to the early 2020s). A note on the overall study: Resected brain tissue from fewer than 60 pediatric epilepsy surgery cases was initially screened for immune gene transcripts with a NanoString immunology panel. Among the roughly twelve selected surgery cases, pre-surgery blood was additionally sequenced for eight, leaving four cases with brain tissue only. Summary of the overall study and its limitations: The patients' HCMV serostatus was not known, and viral specificity was inferred solely from CDR3 sequence similarity. Because sequencing depth was different between pre-surgery and post-surgery blood, clones absent from the pre-surgery sample may reflect undersampling.

The immunoSEQ assay was used to generate TCR beta chain sequences from genomic DNA. The study's processing was this. CDR3 sequences not starting with the conserved framework cysteine at position 104 were manually removed. Clonality was calculated as one minus the normalized Shannon's Diversity Index, with values ranging from 0 (maximal diversity) to 1 (oligoclonal). Chi-squared comparison-of-proportions tests were used to check whether the frequency of the same CDR3 differed between samples, for example brain versus blood. Public clonotypes were found through immuneACCESS searches, while the VDJdb browser was used to judge similarity to known antiviral clonotypes. The table was pulled from immuneACCESS by TCRdb, which kept in-frame rearrangements only. Such tables lose some clones; where checked, under half of the loss comes from unresolved V genes, and the rest has no known cause. That table furnishes V, J and clone size, whereas the DNA furnished D and trimming. Across this sample there are about 64,000 clones, with approximately 94% seen only once. The top ten clones comprise 0.3% to 0.4% of the sample.

The germline V gene yields SQVTM for CDR1 and ANQGSEA for CDR2. Trimming costs V 4 bases and J 2 bases, and their ends lie 12 bases apart. The CDR3 covers 14 residues, taking in both the cysteine and the phenylalanine. The DNA shown is the 42-base CDR3, in frame from base 1. In regard to this clone: The clone's antigen remains unknown. Base qualities are not provided; no much larger clone lies one nucleotide away.

What this sample's time point label stands for: resected brain tissue, or blood drawn just prior to surgery. The surgery cases showing the highest brain T cell transcript signatures were chosen for TCR beta chain sequencing of brain tissue and, when available, of blood. Before surgery, patients had received at least one anti-epileptic drug. The TCR-sequenced patients were children whose drug-resistant epilepsy was caused by tuberous sclerosis complex, focal cortical dysplasia, Rasmussen encephalitis or hemimegalencephaly. Blood samples were collected immediately before the epilepsy surgery. The Monarch genomic DNA purification kit was used to extract bulk genomic DNA from unsorted brain tissue and from whole blood.

The chain is encoded by TRBV29-1 joined to TRBJ2-1; the D gene is perhaps TRBD2, from 5 matching bases. The receptor was isolated from a boy under three years old with focal cortical dysplasia and intractable seizures. Specimen: peripheral blood, collected at surgery. The nucleotide sequence reads TGCAGCGTTGGAGAGGGAGTGACCTACAATGAGCAGTTCTTC. Its product reads: CSVGEGVTYNEQFF.